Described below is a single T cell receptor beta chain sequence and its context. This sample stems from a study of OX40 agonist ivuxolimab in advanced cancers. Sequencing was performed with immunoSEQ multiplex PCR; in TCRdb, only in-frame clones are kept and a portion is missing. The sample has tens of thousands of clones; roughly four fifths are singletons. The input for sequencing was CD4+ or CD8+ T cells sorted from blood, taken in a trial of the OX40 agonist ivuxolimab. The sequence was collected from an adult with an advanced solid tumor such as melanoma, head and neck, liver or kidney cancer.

For the CDR3, the DNA is TGTGCCAGCAGCTTGCCAGGGGTAGGCACCGGGGAGCTGTTTTTT. Translating it yields CASSLPGVGTGELFF. The rearrangement joins TRBV5-6 to TRBJ2-2; possibly TRBD1 for D (6 bases). This CDR3 has 15 amino acids. V lost 1 base and J lost 4, with 11 bases in between. Germline V gene sequence: CDR1 SGHDT, CDR2 YYEEEE.